This T cell receptor beta chain was sequenced in a study of tumor T cells in aggressive B-cell lymphoma. The table came from immunoSEQ multiplex PCR; TCRdb's copy has only in-frame clones and leaves some out. The sample lists about 2,100 clones, roughly 90% occurring once. Germline V lookup: CDR1 MNHEY, CDR2 SMNVEV (reference sequence). The CDR3 runs 13 residues. Trimming removed 5 bases at V and 11 bases at J, with 16 bases between. The TCR sequence derives from an adult with diffuse large B cell lymphoma. The sequenced sample was tumor tissue. V gene TRBV27 combines with J gene TRBJ2-1, with D maybe TRBD2 (6 bases). Here the CDR3 reads CASSPSRRGKQFF. The CDR3 region has the DNA TGTGCCAGCAGTCCCTCAAGGAGGGGCAAGCAGTTCTTC.